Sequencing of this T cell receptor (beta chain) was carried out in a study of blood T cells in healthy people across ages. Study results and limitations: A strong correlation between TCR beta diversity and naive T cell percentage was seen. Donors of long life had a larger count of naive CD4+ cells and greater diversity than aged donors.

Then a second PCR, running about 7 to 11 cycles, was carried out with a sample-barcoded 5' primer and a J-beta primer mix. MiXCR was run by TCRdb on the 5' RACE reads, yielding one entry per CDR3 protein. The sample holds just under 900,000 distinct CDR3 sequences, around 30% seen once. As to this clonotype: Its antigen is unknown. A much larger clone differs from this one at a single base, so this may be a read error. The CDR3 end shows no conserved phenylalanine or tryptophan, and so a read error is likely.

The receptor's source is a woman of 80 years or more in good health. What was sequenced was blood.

CDR3 in DNA: TGTGCCAGCAGCTTAGCTCTAGCGGGGGGGAAGACCCAGTACTTA. It translates to CASSLALAGGKTQYL. This sequence joins TRBV11-2 and TRBJ2-7, with 12 nucleotides matching TRBD2. The DNA end favors TRBJ2-5, so the J call may be wrong. The germline CDR1 and CDR2 sequences are SGHAT and FQNNGV. There are 15 residues in the CDR3.